The rows below give T cell receptor beta chains drawn from one sample of a study of shared clonotypes between healthy human individuals. Libraries were prepared by immunoSEQ multiplex PCR; TCRdb keeps only in-frame clonotypes and omits some of them. The profile shows around 2.1 million clones, approximately 94% of them singletons. Sequenced: naive CD4+ T cells sorted from blood. Receptors were obtained from a man between 18 and 29 years old in good health. CDR3s include the opening cysteine and the closing phenylalanine or tryptophan. Each record gives: V gene, D gene, J gene, clone size, CDR3 DNA, CDR3 protein. A D gene is named only where the DNA matches it firmly. Clone sizes are given selectively: once, few, many, or a class where the clone is expanded.

v_call: TRBV18
d_call: .
j_call: TRBJ1-6
clone_size: .
cdr3_nt: TGTGCCAGCTCACTTTACGGGACCTCGGATTCACCCCTCCACTTT
cdr3_aa: CASSLYGTSDSPLHF

v_call: TRBV9
d_call: TRBD1
j_call: TRBJ2-5
clone_size: .
cdr3_nt: TGTGCCAGCAGCGCCCAGACAGGGGGAGAGACCCAGTACTTC
cdr3_aa: CASSAQTGGETQYF

v_call: TRBV19
d_call: .
j_call: TRBJ1-5
clone_size: .
cdr3_nt: TGTGCCAGTAGTACCGTGGCAGGGGGCAATCAGCCCCAGCATTTT
cdr3_aa: CASSTVAGGNQPQHF

v_call: TRBV11-2
d_call: .
j_call: TRBJ2-6
clone_size: once
cdr3_nt: TGTGCCAGCAGGCCGGGGACGGTCCTCTCTGGGGCCAACGTCCTGACTTTC
cdr3_aa: CASRPGTVLSGANVLTF

v_call: TRBV2
d_call: .
j_call: TRBJ1-5
clone_size: once
cdr3_nt: TGTGCCAGCAGTGAAGAGACAGGCAATCAGCCCCAGCATTTT
cdr3_aa: CASSEETGNQPQHF

v_call: TRBV6-5
d_call: .
j_call: TRBJ2-1
clone_size: .
cdr3_nt: TGTGCCAGCAAACAGGGTTTCTCCTACAATGAGCAGTTCTTC
cdr3_aa: CASKQGFSYNEQFF

v_call: TRBV29-1
d_call: TRBD2
j_call: TRBJ2-7
clone_size: .
cdr3_nt: TGCAGCGTTGTACCAGCGGGAGTTTACGAGCAGTACTTC
cdr3_aa: CSVVPAGVYEQYF

v_call: TRBV4-1
d_call: TRBD2
j_call: TRBJ2-7
clone_size: .
cdr3_nt: TGCGCCAGCAGCCGGACTAGCGGGAGGTGGTACGAGCAGTACTTC
cdr3_aa: CASSRTSGRWYEQYF

v_call: TRBV6-1
d_call: .
j_call: TRBJ1-5
clone_size: .
cdr3_nt: TGTGCCAGCAGGAACCGACAGCGCAGCAATCAGCCCCAGCATTTT
cdr3_aa: CASRNRQRSNQPQHF

v_call: TRBV2
d_call: .
j_call: TRBJ2-1
clone_size: .
cdr3_nt: TGTGCCAGCAGCAACCCCAATGAGCAGTTCTTC
cdr3_aa: CASSNPNEQFF

v_call: TRBV10-2
d_call: .
j_call: TRBJ1-4
clone_size: .
cdr3_nt: TGCGCCAGCAGTGCTGGGGCCGCTAATGAAAAACTGTTTTTT
cdr3_aa: CASSAGAANEKLFF

v_call: TRBV6-1
d_call: .
j_call: TRBJ1-6
clone_size: .
cdr3_nt: TGTGCCAGCAGTGAAGGAAGCGCGTTTGTCTCGAATTCACCCCTCCACTTT
cdr3_aa: CASSEGSAFVSNSPLHF

v_call: TRBV5-1
d_call: .
j_call: TRBJ2-1
clone_size: .
cdr3_nt: TGCGCCAGCAGCTTGGTTAACAATGAGCAGTTCTTC
cdr3_aa: CASSLVNNEQFF

v_call: TRBV5-4
d_call: TRBD1
j_call: TRBJ2-1
clone_size: .
cdr3_nt: TGTGCCAGCAGCTTTTGGGACAGGGGGACAAATGAGCAGTTCTTC
cdr3_aa: CASSFWDRGTNEQFF

v_call: TRBV5-6
d_call: .
j_call: TRBJ1-2
clone_size: .
cdr3_nt: TGTGCCAGCAGCTTTTACGGACCTAACTATGGCTACACCTTC
cdr3_aa: CASSFYGPNYGYTF

v_call: TRBV2
d_call: TRBD1
j_call: TRBJ1-4
clone_size: once
cdr3_nt: TGTGCCAGCAGAGGGGGCTCTAATGAAAAACTGTTTTTT
cdr3_aa: CASRGGSNEKLFF

v_call: TRBV5-8
d_call: TRBD2
j_call: TRBJ2-7
clone_size: .
cdr3_nt: TGTGCCAGCGCCCCCCGAGGGACTAGCGACTACGAGCAGTACTTC
cdr3_aa: CASAPRGTSDYEQYF

v_call: TRBV13
d_call: TRBD1
j_call: TRBJ1-2
clone_size: .
cdr3_nt: TGTGCCAGCAGCGTGGACAGGGGCTATGGCTACACCTTC
cdr3_aa: CASSVDRGYGYTF

v_call: TRBV28
d_call: TRBD2
j_call: TRBJ2-3
clone_size: .
cdr3_nt: TGTGCCAGCACCATGACTAGCAAAGGCTTCACAGATACGCAGTATTTT
cdr3_aa: CASTMTSKGFTDTQYF

v_call: TRBV19
d_call: TRBD1
j_call: TRBJ2-3
clone_size: .
cdr3_nt: TGTGCCAGTAGTTTTCCCCGGGGACAGACCTTCGGGTTCACGCAGTATTTT
cdr3_aa: CASSFPRGQTFGFTQYF

v_call: TRBV6-1
d_call: .
j_call: TRBJ1-6
clone_size: .
cdr3_nt: TGTGCCAGCAGTGAAGCGAAGGTAACCCCCGGTTCACCCCTCCACTTT
cdr3_aa: CASSEAKVTPGSPLHF

v_call: TRBV5-1
d_call: TRBD1
j_call: TRBJ2-5
clone_size: .
cdr3_nt: TGCGCCAGCATCTCCGGGACAGGCCAAGAGACCCAGTACTTC
cdr3_aa: CASISGTGQETQYF

v_call: TRBV6-5
d_call: TRBD2
j_call: TRBJ2-3
clone_size: once
cdr3_nt: TGTGCCAGCAGTCCTAGCGGGAGTTTTGCGCAGTATTTT
cdr3_aa: CASSPSGSFAQYF

v_call: TRBV27
d_call: TRBD1
j_call: TRBJ2-7
clone_size: .
cdr3_nt: TGTGCCAGCCGTCCGCAGGGGGCCTACGAGCAGTACTTC
cdr3_aa: CASRPQGAYEQYF

v_call: TRBV28
d_call: .
j_call: TRBJ2-2
clone_size: .
cdr3_nt: TGTGCCAGCAGCTCCCCAGGGGCGACCGGGGAGCTGTTTTTT
cdr3_aa: CASSSPGATGELFF

v_call: TRBV28
d_call: .
j_call: TRBJ2-5
clone_size: .
cdr3_nt: TGTGCCAGCTCGACCCCGGGACAATTTGGGGAGACCCAGTACTTC
cdr3_aa: CASSTPGQFGETQYF

v_call: TRBV10-2
d_call: .
j_call: TRBJ1-2
clone_size: .
cdr3_nt: TGCGCCACCTTAACCGGGGGTAACTATGGCTACACCTTC
cdr3_aa: CATLTGGNYGYTF

v_call: TRBV7-2
d_call: .
j_call: TRBJ2-5
clone_size: once
cdr3_nt: TGTGCCAGCAGTCCGTTGGGAGCGGGTAAAGAGACCCAGTACTTC
cdr3_aa: CASSPLGAGKETQYF

v_call: TRBV6-1
d_call: .
j_call: TRBJ2-5
clone_size: .
cdr3_nt: TGTGCCAGCAGTGAAAGCATGGTCCAAGAGACCCAGTACTTC
cdr3_aa: CASSESMVQETQYF

v_call: TRBV5-8
d_call: TRBD1
j_call: TRBJ2-3
clone_size: .
cdr3_nt: TGTGCCAGCAGCTTAGGGTCGGACAGGGGAGGCACAGATACGCAGTATTTT
cdr3_aa: CASSLGSDRGGTDTQYF

v_call: TRBV30
d_call: .
j_call: TRBJ1-4
clone_size: .
cdr3_nt: TGTGCCTGGAGTGTAACAAGGGAGGCAAAACTGTTTTTT
cdr3_aa: CAWSVTREAKLFF

v_call: TRBV5-1
d_call: TRBD1
j_call: TRBJ1-1
clone_size: once
cdr3_nt: TGCGCCAGCACCTTTCGGACAGGGACATGGGGGACTGAAGCTTTCTTT
cdr3_aa: CASTFRTGTWGTEAFF

v_call: TRBV5-4
d_call: .
j_call: TRBJ2-7
clone_size: .
cdr3_nt: TGTGCCAGCAGCTCCCCTCAGGGGAGCTCCTACGAGCAGTACTTC
cdr3_aa: CASSSPQGSSYEQYF

v_call: TRBV30
d_call: TRBD2
j_call: TRBJ2-3
clone_size: .
cdr3_nt: TGTGCCTGGAGAGGCGGGACTAAGGGGACAGATACGCAGTATTTT
cdr3_aa: CAWRGGTKGTDTQYF

v_call: TRBV7-9
d_call: TRBD1
j_call: TRBJ1-6
clone_size: once
cdr3_nt: TGTGCCAGCAGCTTTCCCTCGGACAGGGCCTCACCCCTCCACTTT
cdr3_aa: CASSFPSDRASPLHF

v_call: TRBV18
d_call: TRBD2
j_call: TRBJ2-3
clone_size: .
cdr3_nt: TGTGCCAGCTCACCGTCTAGCGGGGCGGGCACAGATACGCAGTATTTT
cdr3_aa: CASSPSSGAGTDTQYF

v_call: TRBV25-1
d_call: TRBD1
j_call: TRBJ1-1
clone_size: once
cdr3_nt: TGTGCCAGCAGTGAGACAGGGACCACTGAAGCTTTCTTT
cdr3_aa: CASSETGTTEAFF

v_call: TRBV11-2
d_call: .
j_call: TRBJ2-1
clone_size: .
cdr3_nt: TGTGCCAGCAGCATGAATCCCCTGAGCAATGAGCAGTTCTTC
cdr3_aa: CASSMNPLSNEQFF

v_call: TRBV7-9
d_call: .
j_call: TRBJ2-7
clone_size: .
cdr3_nt: TGTGCCAGCAGCCCCCCGTCTACTAATACCTACGAGCAGTACTTC
cdr3_aa: CASSPPSTNTYEQYF

v_call: TRBV19
d_call: .
j_call: TRBJ2-5
clone_size: .
cdr3_nt: TGTGCCAGTACTTCTGGGGGTGGCCAAGAGACCCAGTACTTC
cdr3_aa: CASTSGGGQETQYF

v_call: TRBV7-9
d_call: .
j_call: TRBJ2-4
clone_size: .
cdr3_nt: TGTGCCAGCAGCTTAGGAAGGACAACCGAAAACATTCAGTACTTC
cdr3_aa: CASSLGRTTENIQYF

v_call: TRBV7-9
d_call: .
j_call: TRBJ2-5
clone_size: .
cdr3_nt: TGTGCCAGCAGCTTAGCGCTCGGGGGACAAGAGACCCAGTACTTC
cdr3_aa: CASSLALGGQETQYF

v_call: TRBV7-9
d_call: .
j_call: TRBJ2-4
clone_size: .
cdr3_nt: TGTGCCAGCAGCTTAGTGTACGGGGAAGTCTCCAAAAACATTCAGTACTTC
cdr3_aa: CASSLVYGEVSKNIQYF

v_call: TRBV7-6
d_call: .
j_call: TRBJ2-7
clone_size: .
cdr3_nt: TGTGCCAGCAGCTTAGCGCTAACGGGGGTTCGGTACTTC
cdr3_aa: CASSLALTGVRYF

v_call: TRBV19
d_call: TRBD2
j_call: TRBJ2-2
clone_size: few
cdr3_nt: TGTGCCAGTGGTCTAACGGGAGGGCCGCGGGAGCTGTTTTTT
cdr3_aa: CASGLTGGPRELFF

v_call: TRBV4-1
d_call: .
j_call: TRBJ1-2
clone_size: .
cdr3_nt: TGCGCCAGCAGCCAAGAAGGCAGGACTATCTATGGCTACACCTTC
cdr3_aa: CASSQEGRTIYGYTF

v_call: TRBV19
d_call: .
j_call: TRBJ2-7
clone_size: .
cdr3_nt: TGTGCCAGTAGTATGGGGCCGGGCTACGAGCAGTACTTC
cdr3_aa: CASSMGPGYEQYF

v_call: TRBV7-2
d_call: .
j_call: TRBJ2-6
clone_size: .
cdr3_nt: TGTGCCAGCAGCTTAGGGGGGGCCAACGTCCTGACTTTC
cdr3_aa: CASSLGGANVLTF

v_call: TRBV4-3
d_call: .
j_call: TRBJ2-3
clone_size: .
cdr3_nt: TGCGCCAGCAGCCAAGATTTAGGGGGTTTCACAGATACGCAGTATTTT
cdr3_aa: CASSQDLGGFTDTQYF

v_call: TRBV7-9
d_call: .
j_call: TRBJ2-4
clone_size: .
cdr3_nt: TGTGCCAGCAGCACGACTTCCCCCAGAAACATTCAGTACTTC
cdr3_aa: CASSTTSPRNIQYF

v_call: TRBV18
d_call: .
j_call: TRBJ2-5
clone_size: .
cdr3_nt: TGTGCCAGCTCACCAGGGCGTGAAGAGACCCAGTACTTC
cdr3_aa: CASSPGREETQYF

v_call: TRBV29-1
d_call: .
j_call: TRBJ2-2
clone_size: .
cdr3_nt: TGCAGCGTTGATGGCGAGAACACCGGGGAGCTGTTTTTT
cdr3_aa: CSVDGENTGELFF

v_call: TRBV19
d_call: TRBD1
j_call: TRBJ2-1
clone_size: .
cdr3_nt: TGTGCCAGTAGCCGACAGGGCGCCCTCTCCTACAATGAGCAGTTCTTC
cdr3_aa: CASSRQGALSYNEQFF

v_call: TRBV10-2
d_call: .
j_call: TRBJ1-4
clone_size: .
cdr3_nt: TGCGCCAGCCGAAGGACAGCAGCAACTAATGAAAAACTGTTTTTT
cdr3_aa: CASRRTAATNEKLFF

v_call: TRBV7-9
d_call: .
j_call: TRBJ1-1
clone_size: .
cdr3_nt: TGTGCCAGCAGCTTAGTTGGTGCCACTGAAGCTTTCTTT
cdr3_aa: CASSLVGATEAFF